This T cell receptor (beta chain) was captured in a study of shared clonotypes between healthy human individuals. Germline V gives CDR1 MNHNS, CDR2 SASEGT. V was trimmed by 7 bases and J by 4 bases, leaving 12 bases between them. This CDR3 region has 13 residues. This table comes from immunoSEQ multiplex PCR, and its TCRdb copy is limited to in-frame clones, with some not included. In the table there are over 2 million clones, roughly 92% of which are singletons. The sequence was collected from a man aged 18 to 30 in good health. Some clones in this sample may be carry-over from other donors' samples. This sequence joins TRBV6-1 and TRBJ2-3; D is possibly TRBD2 (5 bases). The sequenced material came from naive CD4+ T cells from PBMCs. Sample subset: CD45RA+ positively selected. Here the CDR3 reads CASKRASSDTQYF. CDR3 bases: TGTGCCAGCAAGAGGGCCTCCTCAGATACGCAGTATTTT.